A selection of T cell receptor beta chains follows, all from one sample in a study of control samples from healthy donors and cancer patients. Measured with immunoSEQ multiplex PCR; TCRdb has only the in-frame clones, and not every one. This table has about 90,000 clones, over 90% appearing once. The sample comprised blood. Receptor source: a woman in her thirties in good health. The CDR3 runs from the conserved cysteine through the conserved F or W. A D gene is named only where the DNA matches it firmly. Expanded clones get a size class; other rows say once, few or many, or leave the size out.

TRBV6-5	TRBJ2-5	NA	TRBD1	CASSAEQGAETQYF	TGTGCCAGCAGCGCTGAGCAGGGGGCCGAGACCCAGTACTTC
TRBV28	TRBJ1-1	NA	NA	CASSLQEAGRGPEAFF	TGTGCCAGCAGTTTACAGGAGGCAGGCAGAGGGCCTGAAGCTTTCTTT
TRBV2	TRBJ1-2	NA	TRBD1	CASSEVPGQWTSGYTF	TGTGCCAGCAGTGAAGTACCGGGACAGTGGACCTCTGGCTACACCTTC
TRBV6-6	TRBJ1-5	NA	TRBD1	CASSAPGQGDNQPQHF	TGTGCCAGCAGTGCGCCGGGACAGGGAGACAATCAGCCCCAGCATTTT
TRBV27	TRBJ2-5	once	NA	CASSLNGLAGETQYF	TGTGCCAGCAGTTTAAATGGGTTGGCGGGAGAGACCCAGTACTTC
TRBV5-1	TRBJ2-7	once	NA	CASSLGGTDSYEQYF	TGCGCCAGCAGCTTGGGGGGGACGGACTCCTACGAGCAGTACTTC
TRBV18	TRBJ1-2	NA	TRBD1	CASSPQTGGIYGYTF	TGTGCCAGCTCACCTCAGACAGGGGGAATTTATGGCTACACCTTC
TRBV5-6	TRBJ1-6	once	NA	CASTHRDGSSSPLHF	TGTGCCAGCACCCACCGGGACGGTTCTTCTTCACCCCTCCACTTT
TRBV5-1	TRBJ1-6	once	TRBD1	CASSTDRRGSPLHF	TGCGCCAGCAGTACGGACAGGAGAGGCTCACCCCTCCACTTT
TRBV5-5	TRBJ1-2	NA	NA	CASSLSGRGYTF	TGTGCCAGCAGCTTGTCAGGGCGCGGCTACACCTTC
TRBV28	TRBJ1-1	NA	TRBD1	CASSYRGTEAFF	TGTGCCAGCAGTTACAGGGGGACTGAAGCTTTCTTT
TRBV15	TRBJ2-7	NA	TRBD2	CATSREPAGSYEQYF	TGTGCCACCAGCAGAGAACCAGCGGGGAGCTACGAGCAGTACTTC
TRBV10-3	TRBJ1-3	NA	NA	CAISDGRPGSGNTIYF	TGTGCCATCAGTGATGGCAGGCCAGGCTCTGGAAACACCATATATTTT
TRBV9	TRBJ1-3	NA	NA	CASSVEGNTIYF	TGTGCCAGCAGCGTAGAAGGAAACACCATATATTTT
TRBV10-2	TRBJ2-7	NA	NA	CASSAPFRGEQYF	TGCGCCAGCAGTGCCCCTTTCAGGGGTGAGCAGTACTTC
TRBV3-1/TRBV3-2	TRBJ2-7	NA	TRBD2	CASSSGLERAYEQYF	TGTGCCAGCAGCTCCGGACTAGAACGAGCCTACGAGCAGTACTTC
TRBV18	TRBJ1-1	NA	NA	CASSPPGTEAFF	TGTGCCAGCTCACCACCGGGGACAGAAGCTTTCTTT
TRBV29-1	TRBJ1-1	few	NA	CSVRWGATEAFF	TGCAGCGTTAGGTGGGGGGCCACTGAAGCTTTCTTT
TRBV6-5	TRBJ1-2	NA	NA	CASRQMLLYGYTF	TGTGCCAGCAGGCAGATGTTGCTCTATGGCTACACCTTC
TRBV7-8	TRBJ1-2	NA	NA	CASSLALQGSYTF	TGTGCCAGCAGCTTAGCGCTACAGGGTAGCTACACCTTC
TRBV9	TRBJ1-3	NA	NA	CASSVDAVKSSGNTIYF	TGTGCCAGCAGCGTAGATGCAGTAAAAAGCTCTGGAAACACCATATATTTT
TRBV4-1	TRBJ2-7	NA	NA	CASSRDPADSYEQYF	TGCGCCAGCAGCCGAGACCCAGCTGACTCCTACGAGCAGTACTTC
TRBV2	TRBJ1-1	NA	NA	CASSEGGRGAFF	TGTGCCAGCAGTGAAGGTGGTCGGGGGGCTTTCTTT
TRBV6-5	TRBJ2-6	NA	TRBD2	CASSHSGGSGANVLTF	TGTGCCAGCAGTCACTCGGGGGGATCTGGGGCCAACGTCCTGACTTTC
TRBV12-5	TRBJ2-7	NA	TRBD1	CASGSLIGTGDYEQYF	TGTGCTAGTGGTTCGCTCATCGGGACAGGGGACTACGAGCAGTACTTC
TRBV12-3/TRBV12-4	TRBJ1-5	NA	NA	CASSFASDQPQHF	TGTGCCAGCAGTTTTGCCAGTGATCAGCCCCAGCATTTT
TRBV28	TRBJ1-2	NA	TRBD1	CASSSSQGTGYGYTF	TGTGCCAGCAGTTCATCACAGGGGACAGGTTATGGCTACACCTTC